This T cell receptor (beta chain) was sequenced in a study of cytomegalovirus exposure and HLA in healthy donors (dated by TCRdb to about 2017). Study-level background: According to an earlier analysis of a few hundred of the donors, about 179 million T cells yielded roughly 110 million unique TCR beta sequences and approximately 300 Gb of sequence data. To decide whether each TCR beta V gene segment behaved as functional or pseudogenic, an earlier analysis of some 600 of the donors relied on high-throughput TCR beta sequencing. Donor age, sex, ethnicity and CMV serostatus were compiled alongside the repertoire data. Roughly 5 DR-DQ haplotypes were handled as single units for association and clustering because linkage in the cohort was strong. High-throughput TCR immunosequencing, statistical association of individual TCRs with disease status, and machine learning were combined to predict cytomegalovirus infection status. Of the roughly 410 genotyped donors, 70% to 90% were placed in the genetic ancestry cluster associated with self-reported Caucasian donors. Both class I and class II loci were covered by HLA typing, at four-digit resolution. Along with the approximately 700-subject first cohort, a separate validation cohort of over a hundred different subjects was used. The T cell repertoires of around 670 subjects were profiled by immunosequencing and related to cytomegalovirus serostatus. A later genetic analysis used genome-wide SNP genotypes for about three fifths of the roughly 700 donors, treating that subset as a discovery cohort. The aim of the study was to test whether cataloging public T cell receptors could identify signatures of past pathogen exposure. An early release covering 550 to 700 HLA-typed donors comprised about 290 gigabases of sequencing data and around 80 million unique TCR sequences. A later analysis re-analyzed previously published TCR beta repertoires from roughly 690 donors and added high-resolution HLA genotyping to study TCR occurrence patterns. Typing coverage varied by locus: roughly 629-630 donors for A, B, C, DRB1 and DQB1; approximately 500 for DQA1; around 610 for DPA1; some 470 for DPB1. Rather than drawing on any new phenotypic data, the later analysis identified candidate immune exposures from TCR beta sequences and the way those sequences occurred across donors. Every repertoire in the discovery cohort had been generated on one and the same sequencing platform. On average, roughly 200,000 unique TCR beta nucleotide sequences were sequenced per donor among roughly 430 genotyped donors of the cohort, with roughly 20% of those sequences being non-productive.

The library relied on the immunoSEQ multiplex PCR assay. For the multiplex PCR, a mixture combining 60 forward primers for TCR Vbeta segments and 13 reverse primers for TCR Jbeta segments was used. A multiplex PCR assay on genomic DNA amplified the CDR3 region of rearranged TCR beta genes. The Illumina HiSeq System was used to sequence the amplified TCR beta libraries as 87-base-pair reads. Per the original workflow: A later analysis counted 75 million to 100 million unique TCR beta chains across the 666 repertoires, and some 11 million of these chains were shared by at least two donors. Raw reads were error-corrected and collapsed into unique sequences by a nearest-neighbor algorithm in which closely related sequences were merged to remove PCR and sequencing errors. V, D and J gene segments were assigned by aligning CDR3 sequences to IMGT reference sequences. For a sequence to be retained, a match of at least six nucleotides was required to both a V gene segment and a J gene segment. A rearrangement was called productive if the CDR3 had no stop codons and remained in frame with V and J, and every other rearrangement was called non-productive. CDR3 was defined according to IMGT convention as the region running from the second conserved V-encoded cysteine to the conserved J-encoded phenylalanine. In an earlier analysis of roughly 610 of the donors, sequences lacking an unambiguous match to a single V gene segment were excluded. An earlier analysis of 587 of the donors called V segments functional above 56.7% productive rearrangements and segregating when the between-donor standard deviation exceeded 5%. A statistical classification framework was built for diagnosing cytomegalovirus status from the catalog of TCR beta chain sequences. A later analysis assigned V and J genes by comparing TCR nucleotide sequences with IMGT/GENE-DB human TR gene sequences. A later analysis assigned CDR3 sequences and most-parsimonious VDJ recombination scenarios with the TCRdist pipeline. In a later analysis, each TCR beta chain was defined by its CDR3 amino acid sequence together with its V-gene family, and reads lacking a unique V-gene family were excluded. To address suspected cross-contamination and a sequencing artifact, a later analysis removed approximately 600 highly shared, low-generation-probability nucleotide sequences. In a later analysis, a clonal expansion index was calculated for each public chain from normalized within-repertoire ranks of inferred template counts. In a later analysis, generation probabilities were computed using a VDJ recombination model fitted to out-of-frame rearrangements, and the results were checked against IGoR. In a later analysis, hypergeometric tests were used to score TCR-TCR, TCR-HLA and TCR-CMV co-occurrence, with a repertoire-size bias correction applied to TCR pairs. False discovery rates were estimated in a later analysis by permuting HLA or CMV assignments 20 times. In a later analysis, co-occurring TCRs were grouped using DBSCAN, and TCRdist sequence similarity was added for clustering within HLA-allele-positive subsets. Co-occurrence clustering excluded repertoires with fewer than 30,000 or more than 120,000 public chains, plus five with anomalous nucleotide sharing. Not all clones reach the TCRdb copy of this immuneACCESS table, which keeps in-frame sequences only. Checked studies attribute under half of the gap to unresolved V genes and leave the rest unexplained. That table furnishes V, J and clone size, whereas the DNA furnished D and trimming. The sample includes roughly 150,000 clones, with around 79% observed a single time. 5.7% of the sample is taken by the ten largest.

Points on this clone: There is no known antigen for this receptor. Base qualities are not recorded, but no much larger clone differs from it by a single base.

What the study reported, not specific to this receptor: Most TCR sequences were seen in very few donors, while some public TCRs were found in many individuals. The classifier was reported to diagnose cytomegalovirus status with high specificity and sensitivity in both the original and validation cohorts. In a later genetic analysis, fewer N-insertions in productive TCRs were reported among donors in an Asian-associated ancestry cluster than the roughly 700-donor mean. Because counts were too low, approximately 15 rarely observed V segments, including chromosome 9 orphons, were excluded from the earlier analysis of 500 to 700 of the donors. Because HLA typing was unavailable for some donors at each locus, only the typed subset was used in association tests. Specific HLA alleles were associated with 16,951 TCR beta sequences at a false discovery rate of 0.05 in a later analysis. A further reported finding was that TCR beta sequences accurately predicted the HLA-A and HLA-B alleles for most subjects in the first cohort. Most CMV-associated TCR beta chains appeared to be HLA-restricted in a later analysis, and the HLA associations seemed to be driven largely by CMV exposure. Linkage disequilibrium might explain the correlated functional status among segregating V segments, but an unknown experimental factor could not be excluded. The sequencing pipeline was judged likely to have produced a cluster of highly shared sequence variants as a technical artifact. Sequencing depth was assumed to be roughly uniform across donors in the presence/absence analyses, though that assumption may not hold. Several of the top co-occurrence clusters appeared to be linked to parvovirus B19, influenza, CMV and Epstein-Barr virus, according to a later analysis. According to the authors, the approach could potentially be generalized to other disease states and immunological phenotypes. In vitro tests confirmed that a few of the cytomegalovirus-associated TCR beta chains recognize cytomegalovirus antigens. In a later analysis, HLA-associated TCR beta chains were found to be more clonally expanded and to have lower generation probabilities than equally common non-associated chains. Broadly in line with IMGT annotations, most TCR beta V segments showed up in productive rearrangements about 87% or about 30% of the time in an earlier analysis of about 500 of the donors. In a later analysis, the rate of TCR association differed among HLA loci, with DRB1 alleles having the most associated TCRs and HLA-C alleles having the fewest. Strong co-occurrence of HLA alleles, especially DR and DQ, made assigning TCR associations to individual alleles difficult. CMV serostatus was the only immune exposure information available for the cohort. The study listed 150 to 200 TCR beta chains as associated with cytomegalovirus. Only TCR beta chains were sequenced in this cohort, and the absence of alpha or paired-chain data limited detectable features. An association between a missense DCLRE1C variant and V-gene and J-gene trimming of TCR beta chains was found in a later genetic analysis and replicated in an independent cohort.

In total, approximately 700 healthy bone marrow donors made up the cohort. All cohort members were sampled while nominally healthy, although unrecorded immune exposures were likely present. The donor was CMV seropositive and was included in the group of about 290 seropositive cohort members. Each donor provided a peripheral blood sample, and peripheral blood mononuclear cells were used for TCR beta sequencing. The Qiagen DNeasy Blood Extraction Kit was used to extract genomic DNA from the blood cell samples. The TCR sequence derives from a young man in good health and CMV-seropositive. The sequencing sample was made of PBMCs.

The base sequence is TGCGCCAGCAGCTTGGTCGGAGACTCTGGAAACACCATATATTTT. It codes for CASSLVGDSGNTIYF. The chain was built from TRBV5-1 and TRBJ1-3; the D gene assignment is ambiguous. The junction carries 7 bases between V and J, which are trimmed by 0 bases and 0 bases respectively. CDR1 SGHRS and CDR2 YFSETQ were looked up in the germline V gene. The CDR3 numbers 15 residues from cysteine through phenylalanine. The retained sequence is limited to the CDR3, 45 bases, with the frame set at the first base.